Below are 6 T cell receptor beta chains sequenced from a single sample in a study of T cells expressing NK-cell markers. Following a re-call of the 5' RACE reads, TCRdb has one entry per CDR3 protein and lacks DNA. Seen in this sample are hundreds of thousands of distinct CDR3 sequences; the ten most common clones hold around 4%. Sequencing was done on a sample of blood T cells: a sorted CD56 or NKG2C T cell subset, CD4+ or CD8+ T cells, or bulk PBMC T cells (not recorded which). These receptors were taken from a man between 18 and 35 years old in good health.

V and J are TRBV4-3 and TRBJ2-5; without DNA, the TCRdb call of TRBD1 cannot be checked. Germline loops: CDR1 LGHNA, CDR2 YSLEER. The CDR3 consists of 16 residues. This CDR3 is CASSQDSGRTQETQYF.

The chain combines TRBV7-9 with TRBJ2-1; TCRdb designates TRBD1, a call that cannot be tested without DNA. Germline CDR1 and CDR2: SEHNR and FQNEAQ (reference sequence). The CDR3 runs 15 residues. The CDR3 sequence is CASSLRGQGVHEQFF.

The chain's CDR3 is CASSHGLAGGPLYNEQFF. J is TRBJ2-1 and V is TRBV4-1; there is no DNA to check the TCRdb D call of TRBD2. Germline V CDR1 and CDR2: MGHRA, YSYEKL. CDR3 length: 18 amino acids.

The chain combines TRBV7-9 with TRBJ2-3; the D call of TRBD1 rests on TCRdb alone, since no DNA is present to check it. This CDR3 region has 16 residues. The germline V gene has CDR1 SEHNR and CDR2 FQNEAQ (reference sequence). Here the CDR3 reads CASSLVGTGLPDTQYF.

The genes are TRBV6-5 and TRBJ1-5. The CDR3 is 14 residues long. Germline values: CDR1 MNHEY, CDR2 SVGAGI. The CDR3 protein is CASSYYEYRKPQHF.

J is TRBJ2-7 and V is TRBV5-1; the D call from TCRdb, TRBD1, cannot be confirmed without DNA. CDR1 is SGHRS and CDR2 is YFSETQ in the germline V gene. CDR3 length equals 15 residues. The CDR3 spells CASSPLGTGAHEQYF.